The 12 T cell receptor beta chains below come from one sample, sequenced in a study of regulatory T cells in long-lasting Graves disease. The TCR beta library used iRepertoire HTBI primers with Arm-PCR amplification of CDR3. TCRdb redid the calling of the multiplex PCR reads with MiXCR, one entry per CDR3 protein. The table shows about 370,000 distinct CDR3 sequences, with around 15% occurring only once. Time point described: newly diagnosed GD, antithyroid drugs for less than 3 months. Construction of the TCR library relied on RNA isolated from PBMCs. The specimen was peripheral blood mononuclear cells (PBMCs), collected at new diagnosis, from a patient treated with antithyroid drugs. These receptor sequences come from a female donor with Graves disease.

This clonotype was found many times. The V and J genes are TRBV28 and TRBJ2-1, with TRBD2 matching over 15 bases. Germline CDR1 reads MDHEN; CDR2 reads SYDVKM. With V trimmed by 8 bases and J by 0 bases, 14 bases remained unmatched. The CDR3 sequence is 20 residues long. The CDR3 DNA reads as TGTGCCAGCGGTAAGGGGGGACTAGCGGGAGGACGGAGCTCCTACAATGAGCAGTTCTTC. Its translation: CASGKGGLAGGRSSYNEQFF.

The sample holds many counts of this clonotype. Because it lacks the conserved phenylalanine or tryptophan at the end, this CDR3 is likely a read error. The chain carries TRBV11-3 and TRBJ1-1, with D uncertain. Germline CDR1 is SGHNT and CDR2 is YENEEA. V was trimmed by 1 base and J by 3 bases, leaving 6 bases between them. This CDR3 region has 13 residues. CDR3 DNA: TGTGCCAGCAGCTTAGTAGTGGACACTGAAGCTTTCCTT. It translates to CASSLVVDTEAFL.

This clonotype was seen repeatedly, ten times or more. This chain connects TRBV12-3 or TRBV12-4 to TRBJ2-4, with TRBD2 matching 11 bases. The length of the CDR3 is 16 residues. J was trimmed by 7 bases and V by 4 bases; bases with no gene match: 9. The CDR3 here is CASSSVAGGPRNIQYF. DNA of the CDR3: TGTGCCAGCAGTTCCGTAGCGGGGGGGCCTCGTAACATTCAGTACTTC.

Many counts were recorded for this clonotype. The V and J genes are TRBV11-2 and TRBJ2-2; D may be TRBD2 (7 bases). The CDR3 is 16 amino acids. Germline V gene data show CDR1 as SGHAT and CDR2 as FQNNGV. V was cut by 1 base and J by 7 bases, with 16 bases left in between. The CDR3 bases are TGTGCCAGCAGCTTAGTCGGGGGGCCCCGCCGCGGGGAGCTGTTTTTT. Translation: CASSLVGGPRRGELFF.

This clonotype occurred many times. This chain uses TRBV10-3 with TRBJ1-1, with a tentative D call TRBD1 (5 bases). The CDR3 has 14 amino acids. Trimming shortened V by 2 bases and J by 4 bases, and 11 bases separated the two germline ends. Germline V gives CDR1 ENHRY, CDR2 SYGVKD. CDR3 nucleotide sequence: TGTGCCATCAGTGAGCTGGTTGGGGGCACTGAAGCTTTCTTT. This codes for CAISELVGGTEAFF.

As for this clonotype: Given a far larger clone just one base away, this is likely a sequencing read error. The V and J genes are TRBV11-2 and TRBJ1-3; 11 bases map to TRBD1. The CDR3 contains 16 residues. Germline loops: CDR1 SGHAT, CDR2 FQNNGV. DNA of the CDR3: TGTGTCAGCAGCTTAGGGACAGGGGGCTCTGGAAACACCATATATTTT. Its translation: CVSSLGTGGSGNTIYF.

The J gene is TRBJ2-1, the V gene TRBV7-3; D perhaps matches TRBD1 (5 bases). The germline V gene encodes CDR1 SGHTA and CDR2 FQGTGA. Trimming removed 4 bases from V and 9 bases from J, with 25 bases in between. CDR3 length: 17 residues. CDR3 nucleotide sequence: TGTGCCAGCAGCTCCTTAATGCCGGCGACAGTCTCATCTGAGCAGTTCTTC. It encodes CASSSLMPATVSSEQFF.

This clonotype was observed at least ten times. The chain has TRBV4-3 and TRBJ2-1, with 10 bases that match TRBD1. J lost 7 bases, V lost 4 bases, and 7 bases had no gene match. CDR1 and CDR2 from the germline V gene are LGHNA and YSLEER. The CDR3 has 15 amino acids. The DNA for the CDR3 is TGCGCCAGCAGCCCCCGGACAGGGGGAGGGAATGAGCAGTTCTTC. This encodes CASSPRTGGGNEQFF.

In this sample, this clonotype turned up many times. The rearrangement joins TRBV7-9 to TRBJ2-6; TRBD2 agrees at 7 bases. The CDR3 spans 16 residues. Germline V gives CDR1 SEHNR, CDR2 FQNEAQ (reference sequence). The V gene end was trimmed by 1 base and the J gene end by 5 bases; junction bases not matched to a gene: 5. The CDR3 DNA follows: TGTGCCAGCAGCTTAGGGCGGGGGAGGAGGGCCAACGTCCTGACTTTC. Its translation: CASSLGRGRRANVLTF.

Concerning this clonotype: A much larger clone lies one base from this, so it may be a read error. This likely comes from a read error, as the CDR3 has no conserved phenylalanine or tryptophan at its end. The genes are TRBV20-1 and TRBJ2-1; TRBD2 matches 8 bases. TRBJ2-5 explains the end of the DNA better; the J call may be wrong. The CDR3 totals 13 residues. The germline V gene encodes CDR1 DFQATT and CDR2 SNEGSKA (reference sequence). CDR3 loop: CSAFPDPGRDQYS. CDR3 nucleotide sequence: TGCAGTGCTTTCCCGGACCCCGGGAGGGACCAGTACTCC.

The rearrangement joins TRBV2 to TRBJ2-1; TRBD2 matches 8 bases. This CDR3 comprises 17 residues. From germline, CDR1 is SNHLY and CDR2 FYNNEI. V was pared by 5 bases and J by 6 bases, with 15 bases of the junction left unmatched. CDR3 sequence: CASSPRGRPGLVNEQFF. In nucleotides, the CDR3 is TGTGCCAGCAGTCCTAGGGGGAGGCCGGGACTAGTCAATGAGCAGTTCTTC.

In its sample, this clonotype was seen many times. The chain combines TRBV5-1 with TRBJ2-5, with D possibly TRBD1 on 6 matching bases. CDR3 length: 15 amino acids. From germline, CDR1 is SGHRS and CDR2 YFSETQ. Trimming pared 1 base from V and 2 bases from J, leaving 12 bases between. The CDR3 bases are TGCGCCAGCAGCTTGAGCCGACAGGAACAAGAGACCCAGTACTTC. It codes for CASSLSRQEQETQYF.